The T cell receptor (beta chain) under discussion was sequenced for a study of blood T cell repertoires in COVID-19. This clone was seen a few times. Sequencing used immunoSEQ multiplex PCR; TCRdb keeps in-frame clones, though not all of them. The table includes around 260,000 clones, roughly 90% detected once. Trimming removed 1 base at V and 7 bases at J, with 7 bases between. The CDR3 sequence is 13 residues long. CDR1 is KGHDR and CDR2 is SFDVKD in the germline V gene. Material for sequencing was peripheral blood. The chain uses TRBV24-1 and TRBJ2-1, with D uncertain. The receptor was isolated from a man aged 25-45 years with acute or convalescent COVID-19. The CDR3 reads CATSDFRVNEQFF. CDR3 in DNA: TGTGCCACCAGTGATTTTCGGGTAAATGAGCAGTTCTTC.